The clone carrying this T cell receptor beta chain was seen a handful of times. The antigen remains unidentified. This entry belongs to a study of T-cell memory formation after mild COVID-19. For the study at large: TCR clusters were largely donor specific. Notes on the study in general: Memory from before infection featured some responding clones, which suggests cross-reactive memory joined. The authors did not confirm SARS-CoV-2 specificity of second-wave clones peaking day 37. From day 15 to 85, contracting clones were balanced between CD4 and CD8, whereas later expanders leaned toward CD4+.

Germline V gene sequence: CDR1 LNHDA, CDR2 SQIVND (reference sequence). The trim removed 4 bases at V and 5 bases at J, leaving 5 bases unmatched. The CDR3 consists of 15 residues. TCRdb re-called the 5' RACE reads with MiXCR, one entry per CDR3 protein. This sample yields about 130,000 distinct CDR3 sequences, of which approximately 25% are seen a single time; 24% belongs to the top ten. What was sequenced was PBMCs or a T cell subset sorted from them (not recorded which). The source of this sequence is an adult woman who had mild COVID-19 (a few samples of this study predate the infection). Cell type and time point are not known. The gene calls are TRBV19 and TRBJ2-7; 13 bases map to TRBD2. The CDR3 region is CASSSWTSGRNEQYF. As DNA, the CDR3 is TGTGCCAGTAGTAGCTGGACTAGCGGGAGAAACGAGCAGTACTTC. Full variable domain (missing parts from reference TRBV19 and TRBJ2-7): DGGITQSPKYLFRKEGQNVTLSCEQNLNHDAMYWYRQDPGQGLRLIYYSQIVNDFQKGDIAEGYSVSREKKESFPLTVTSAQKNPTAFYLCASSSWTSGRNEQYFGPGTRLTVT.